This TCR beta chain was sequenced during a study of blood T cell repertoires in COVID-19. Study background: The United States, Italy and Spain were the sources of the acute and convalescent COVID-19 samples. In each case, the material was cDNA or gDNA derived from T cells, B-cell-depleted T cells, or PBMCs.

Authors' processing steps: Amplification from reference gene primers served as the basis for estimated nucleated cell counts. Method: immunoSEQ multiplex PCR; TCRdb's copy keeps in-frame clones and lacks some. That table supplies the V and J calls and clone size; D and trimming were determined from the DNA. The repertoire holds roughly 160,000 clones, with roughly 85% as singletons. Germline assignment: CDR1 LGHDT and CDR2 YNNKEL (reference sequence). The CDR3 totals 14 residues. Trimming took 4 bases from V and 3 from J, leaving 12 bases between them. This clone was counted only a few times. The sequenced sample consisted of peripheral blood. This chain connects TRBV3-1 (or the pseudogene TRBV3-2) to TRBJ1-1, with D maybe TRBD1 (5 bases). The TCR was taken from a man aged 60 to 75 with acute or convalescent COVID-19. The CDR3 loop reads CASSPAWGDTEAFF. DNA of the CDR3: TGTGCCAGCAGCCCTGCATGGGGGGACACTGAAGCTTTCTTT.